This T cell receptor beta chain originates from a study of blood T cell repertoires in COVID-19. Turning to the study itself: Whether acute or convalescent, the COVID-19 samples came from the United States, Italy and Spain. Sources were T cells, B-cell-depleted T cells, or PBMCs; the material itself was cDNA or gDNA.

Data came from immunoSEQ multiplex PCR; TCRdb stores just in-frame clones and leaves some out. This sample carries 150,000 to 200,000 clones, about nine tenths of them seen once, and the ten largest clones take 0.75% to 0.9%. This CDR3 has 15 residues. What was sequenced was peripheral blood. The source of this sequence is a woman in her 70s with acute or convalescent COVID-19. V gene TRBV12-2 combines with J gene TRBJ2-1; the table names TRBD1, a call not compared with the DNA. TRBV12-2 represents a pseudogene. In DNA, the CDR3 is TGTGCAAGTCGCTTAGCAGCGGACAGCCACAATGAGCAGTTCTTC. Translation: CASRLAADSHNEQFF.